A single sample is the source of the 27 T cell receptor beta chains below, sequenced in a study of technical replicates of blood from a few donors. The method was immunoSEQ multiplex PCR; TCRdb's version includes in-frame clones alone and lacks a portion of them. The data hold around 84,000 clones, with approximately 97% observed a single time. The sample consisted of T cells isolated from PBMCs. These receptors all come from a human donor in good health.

The CDR3 reads CASSQGSLISNQPQHF. The CDR3 nucleotides read TGCGCCAGCAGCCAAGGGTCCCTAATATCTAATCAGCCCCAGCATTTT. V gene TRBV4-1 combines with J gene TRBJ1-5; D ambiguous. Germline CDR1 MGHRA, CDR2 YSYEKL. Trimming shortened V by 1 base and J by 4 bases, and 14 bases separated the two germline ends. This CDR3 region has 16 residues.

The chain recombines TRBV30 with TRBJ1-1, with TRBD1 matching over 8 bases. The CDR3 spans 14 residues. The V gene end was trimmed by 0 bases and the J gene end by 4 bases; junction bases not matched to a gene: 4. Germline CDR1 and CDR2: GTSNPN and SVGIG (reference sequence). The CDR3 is CAWSVQGGGTEAFF. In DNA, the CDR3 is TGTGCCTGGAGTGTACAGGGGGGGGGCACTGAAGCTTTCTTT.

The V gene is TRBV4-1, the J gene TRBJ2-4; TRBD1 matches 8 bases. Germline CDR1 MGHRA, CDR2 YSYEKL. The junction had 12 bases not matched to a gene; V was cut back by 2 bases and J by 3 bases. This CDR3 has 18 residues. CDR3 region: CASSQLPGDRGNKNIQYF. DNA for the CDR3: TGCGCCAGCAGCCAACTCCCCGGCGACAGGGGAAACAAAAACATTCAGTACTTC.

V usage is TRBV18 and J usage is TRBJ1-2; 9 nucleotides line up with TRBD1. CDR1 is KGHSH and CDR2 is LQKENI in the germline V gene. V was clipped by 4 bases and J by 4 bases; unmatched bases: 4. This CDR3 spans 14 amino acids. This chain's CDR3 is CASSRPGQGYGYTF. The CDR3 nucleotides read TGTGCCAGCTCACGACCGGGACAGGGCTATGGCTACACCTTC. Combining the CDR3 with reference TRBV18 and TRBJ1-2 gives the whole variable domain NAGVMQNPRHLVRRRGQEARLRCSPMKGHSHVYWYRQLPEEGLKFMVYLQKENIIDESGMPKERFSAEFPKEGPSILRIQQVVRGDSAAYFCASSRPGQGYGYTFGSGTRLTVV.

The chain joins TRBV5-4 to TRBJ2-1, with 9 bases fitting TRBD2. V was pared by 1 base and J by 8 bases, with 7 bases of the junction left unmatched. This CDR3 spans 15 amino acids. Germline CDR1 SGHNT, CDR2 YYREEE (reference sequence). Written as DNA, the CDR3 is TGTGCCAGCAGCTTGTTCGGCGGGGGGGACCATGAGCAGTTCTTC. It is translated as CASSLFGGGDHEQFF.

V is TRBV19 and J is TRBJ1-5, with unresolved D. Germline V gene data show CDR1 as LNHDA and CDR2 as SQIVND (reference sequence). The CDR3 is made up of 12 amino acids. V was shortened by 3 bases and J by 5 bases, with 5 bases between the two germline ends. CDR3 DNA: TGTGCCAGTAGTATGCAGGATCAGCCCCAGCATTTT. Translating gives CASSMQDQPQHF.

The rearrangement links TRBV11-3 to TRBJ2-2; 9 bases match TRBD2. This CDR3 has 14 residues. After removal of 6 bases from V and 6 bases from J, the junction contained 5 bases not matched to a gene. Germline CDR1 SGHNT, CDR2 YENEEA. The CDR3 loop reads CASSAGGRSGELFF. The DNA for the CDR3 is TGTGCCAGCAGTGCGGGGGGGAGGTCCGGGGAGCTGTTTTTT.

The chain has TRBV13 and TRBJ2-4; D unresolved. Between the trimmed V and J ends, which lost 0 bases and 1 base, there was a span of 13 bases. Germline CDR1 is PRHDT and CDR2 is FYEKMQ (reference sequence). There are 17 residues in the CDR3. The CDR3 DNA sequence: TGTGCCAGCAGCTTAGGCCTAGATGATGTCGCCAAAAACATTCAGTACTTC. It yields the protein CASSLGLDDVAKNIQYF.

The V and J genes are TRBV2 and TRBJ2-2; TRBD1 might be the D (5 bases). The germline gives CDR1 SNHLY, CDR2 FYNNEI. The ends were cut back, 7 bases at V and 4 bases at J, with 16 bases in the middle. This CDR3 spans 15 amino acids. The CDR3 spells CASTSRQGGTGELFF. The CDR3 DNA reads TGTGCCAGCACCTCGAGGCAGGGTGGCACCGGGGAGCTGTTTTTT. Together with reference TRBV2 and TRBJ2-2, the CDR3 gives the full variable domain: EPEVTQTPSHQVTQMGQEVILRCVPISNHLYFYWYRQILGQKVEFLVSFYNNEISEKSEIFDDQFSVERPDGSNFTLKIRSTKLEDSAMYFCASTSRQGGTGELFFGEGSRLTVL.

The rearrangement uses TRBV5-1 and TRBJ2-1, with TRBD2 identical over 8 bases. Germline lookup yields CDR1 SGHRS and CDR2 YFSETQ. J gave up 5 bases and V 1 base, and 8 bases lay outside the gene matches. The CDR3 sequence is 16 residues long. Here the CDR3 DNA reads TGCGCCAGCAGCTTGAGTTTTCTAGCGGGCGACAATGAGCAGTTCTTC. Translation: CASSLSFLAGDNEQFF.

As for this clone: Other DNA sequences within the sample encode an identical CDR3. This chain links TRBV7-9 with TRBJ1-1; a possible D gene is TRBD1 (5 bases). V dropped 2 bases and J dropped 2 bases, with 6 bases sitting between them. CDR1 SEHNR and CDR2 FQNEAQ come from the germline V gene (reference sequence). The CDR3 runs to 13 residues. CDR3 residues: CASSLQGNTEAFF. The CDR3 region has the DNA TGTGCCAGCAGCTTACAGGGTAACACTGAAGCTTTCTTT.

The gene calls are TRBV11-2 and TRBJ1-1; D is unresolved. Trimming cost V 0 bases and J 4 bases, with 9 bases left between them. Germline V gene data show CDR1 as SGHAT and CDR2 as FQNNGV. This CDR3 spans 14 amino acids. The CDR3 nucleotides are TGTGCCAGCAGCTTAGATCGGGTTCGCACTGAAGCTTTCTTT. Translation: CASSLDRVRTEAFF. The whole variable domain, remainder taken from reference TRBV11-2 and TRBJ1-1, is EAGVAQSPRYKIIEKRQSVAFWCNPISGHATLYWYQQILGQGPKLLIQFQNNGVVDDSQLPKDRFSAERLKGVDSTLKIQPAKLEDSAVYLCASSLDRVRTEAFFGQGTRLTVV.

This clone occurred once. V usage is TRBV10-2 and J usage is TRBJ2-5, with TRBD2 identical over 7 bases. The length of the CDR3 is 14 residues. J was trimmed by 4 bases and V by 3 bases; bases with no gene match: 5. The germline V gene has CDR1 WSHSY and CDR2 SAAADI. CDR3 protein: CASSDGGKRETQYF. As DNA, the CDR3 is TGCGCCAGCAGTGACGGGGGGAAGCGAGAGACCCAGTACTTC.

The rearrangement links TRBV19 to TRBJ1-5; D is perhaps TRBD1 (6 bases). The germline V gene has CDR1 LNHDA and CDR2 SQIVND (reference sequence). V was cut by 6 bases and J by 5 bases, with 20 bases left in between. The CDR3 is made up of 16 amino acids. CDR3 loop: CASSHSSRGHDQPQHF. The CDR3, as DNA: TGTGCCAGTAGCCATTCAAGCAGGGGTCATGATCAGCCCCAGCATTTT. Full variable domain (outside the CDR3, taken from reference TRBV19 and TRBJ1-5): DGGITQSPKYLFRKEGQNVTLSCEQNLNHDAMYWYRQDPGQGLRLIYYSQIVNDFQKGDIAEGYSVSREKKESFPLTVTSAQKNPTAFYLCASSHSSRGHDQPQHFGDGTRLSIL.

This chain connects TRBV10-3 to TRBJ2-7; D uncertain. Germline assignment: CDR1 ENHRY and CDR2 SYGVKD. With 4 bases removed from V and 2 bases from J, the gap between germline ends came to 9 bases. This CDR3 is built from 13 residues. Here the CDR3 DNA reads TGTGCCATCAGTGTGCAGGAAACCTACGAGCAGTACTTC. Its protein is CAISVQETYEQYF.

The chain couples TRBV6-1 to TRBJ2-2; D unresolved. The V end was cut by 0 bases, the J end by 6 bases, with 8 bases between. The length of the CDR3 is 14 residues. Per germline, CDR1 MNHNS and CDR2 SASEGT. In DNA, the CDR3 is TGTGCCAGCAGTGAAGCTGTCCGTGCCGGGGAGCTGTTTTTT. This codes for CASSEAVRAGELFF.

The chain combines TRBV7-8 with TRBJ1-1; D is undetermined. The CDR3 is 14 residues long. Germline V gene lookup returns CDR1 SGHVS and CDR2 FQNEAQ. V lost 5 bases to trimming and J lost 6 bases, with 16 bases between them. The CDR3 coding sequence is TGTGCCAGCAGCCCCATGGCGGTAGGTGCTGAAGCTTTCTTT. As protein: CASSPMAVGAEAFF.

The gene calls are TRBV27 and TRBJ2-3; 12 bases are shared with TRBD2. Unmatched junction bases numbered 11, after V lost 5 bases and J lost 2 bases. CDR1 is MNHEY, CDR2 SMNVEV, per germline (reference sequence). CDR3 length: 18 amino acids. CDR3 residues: CASSPRSTSGRNTDTQYF. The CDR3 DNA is TGTGCCAGCAGTCCGCGATCCACTAGCGGGAGGAACACAGATACGCAGTATTTT.

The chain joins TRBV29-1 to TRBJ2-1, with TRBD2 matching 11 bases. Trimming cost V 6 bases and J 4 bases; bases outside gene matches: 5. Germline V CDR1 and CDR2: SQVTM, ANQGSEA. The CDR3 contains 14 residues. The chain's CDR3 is CSVRTSGPYNEQFF. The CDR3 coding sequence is TGCAGCGTGAGGACTAGCGGGCCTTACAATGAGCAGTTCTTC.

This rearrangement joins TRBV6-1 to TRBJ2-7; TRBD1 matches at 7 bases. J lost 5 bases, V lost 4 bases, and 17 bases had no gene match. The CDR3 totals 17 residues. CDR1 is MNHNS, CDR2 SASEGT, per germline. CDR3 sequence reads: CASSGWGPLDRVHEQYF. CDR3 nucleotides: TGTGCCAGCAGTGGCTGGGGGCCACTTGACAGGGTACACGAGCAGTACTTC.

The CDR3 loop is CASSHGTRGTDTQYF. CDR3 in DNA: TGTGCCAGCAGCCACGGGACTCGCGGAACAGATACGCAGTATTTT. This rearrangement joins TRBV11-3 to TRBJ2-3, with a tentative D call TRBD2 (6 bases). The germline V gene has CDR1 SGHNT and CDR2 YENEEA. V was pared by 5 bases and J by 3 bases, with 15 bases between. The CDR3 consists of 15 residues.

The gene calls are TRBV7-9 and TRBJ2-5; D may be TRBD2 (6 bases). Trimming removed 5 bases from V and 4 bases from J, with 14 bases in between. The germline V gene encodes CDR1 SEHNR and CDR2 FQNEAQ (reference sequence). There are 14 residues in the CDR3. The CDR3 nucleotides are TGTGCCAGCAGCGGTGGACTATTAGGAGAGACCCAGTACTTC. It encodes CASSGGLLGETQYF.

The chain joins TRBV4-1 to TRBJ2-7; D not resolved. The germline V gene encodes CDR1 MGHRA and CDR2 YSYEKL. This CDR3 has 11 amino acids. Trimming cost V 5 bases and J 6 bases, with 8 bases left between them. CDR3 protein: CASSSSLEQYF. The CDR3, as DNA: TGCGCCAGCAGCTCCAGTCTCGAGCAGTACTTC.

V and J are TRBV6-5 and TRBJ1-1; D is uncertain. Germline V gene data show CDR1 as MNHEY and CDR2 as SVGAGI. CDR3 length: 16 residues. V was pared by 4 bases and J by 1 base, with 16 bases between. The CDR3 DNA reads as TGTGCCAGCAGTTCTGAGGAGGAGTGGGGGAACACTGAAGCTTTCTTT. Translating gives CASSSEEEWGNTEAFF.

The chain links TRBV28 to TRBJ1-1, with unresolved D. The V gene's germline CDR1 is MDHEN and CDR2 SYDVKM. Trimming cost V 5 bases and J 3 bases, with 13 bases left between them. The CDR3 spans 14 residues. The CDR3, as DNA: TGTGCCAGCAGTCGGTCATCGGGATACACTGAAGCTTTCTTT. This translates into CASSRSSGYTEAFF.

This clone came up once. As DNA, the CDR3 is TGCGCCAGCAGCTCCAATAATGAGCAGTTCTTC. Amino acid sequence: CASSSNNEQFF. V usage is TRBV5-1 and J usage is TRBJ2-1; D unresolved. This CDR3 is built from 11 residues. Trimming left V 3 bases short and J 7 bases short, with 5 bases between. Per germline, CDR1 SGHRS and CDR2 YFSETQ.

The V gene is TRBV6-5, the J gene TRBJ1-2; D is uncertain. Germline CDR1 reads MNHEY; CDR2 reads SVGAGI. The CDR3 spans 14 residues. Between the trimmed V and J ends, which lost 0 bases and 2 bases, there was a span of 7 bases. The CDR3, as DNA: TGTGCCAGCAGTTACTCGGCGGGAAACTATGGCTACACCTTC. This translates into CASSYSAGNYGYTF.